The sequence of this T cell receptor (beta chain) was determined in a study of shared clonotypes between healthy human individuals. Once extracted for a subset, genomic DNA was divided evenly among several immunoSEQ plates. Using immunoSEQ multiplex PCR, the repertoire was profiled, and TCRdb retains in-frame clones only, with some absent. The repertoire consists of 700,000 to 950,000 clones, with 90% to 97% occurring once and the leading ten covering less than 0.25%. V lost 2 bases, J lost 1 base, and 2 bases lay in between. The CDR3 runs to 13 residues. Germline CDR1 ENHRY, CDR2 SYGVKD. This clone was found a few times. Its antigen is not known. Study conclusions and caveats: As a rule, naive subsets had a larger estimated richness than memory subsets. The study found about 5% of naive CD4 clonotypes shared across four donors.

Naive CD8 isolation took CD45RO-negative cells positively selected for CCR7 and excluded terminally differentiated effector memory CD45RA+ cells. Recent acute infections and vaccinations were absent in the healthy HIV-negative adult donors. The sample taken for sequencing was naive CD8+ T cells sorted from blood. The TCR comes from a young man in good health. This chain joins TRBV10-3 and TRBJ2-2; D uncertain. The chain's CDR3 is CAISEENTGELFF. The CDR3 DNA reads TGTGCCATCAGTGAGGAGAACACCGGGGAGCTGTTTTTT.